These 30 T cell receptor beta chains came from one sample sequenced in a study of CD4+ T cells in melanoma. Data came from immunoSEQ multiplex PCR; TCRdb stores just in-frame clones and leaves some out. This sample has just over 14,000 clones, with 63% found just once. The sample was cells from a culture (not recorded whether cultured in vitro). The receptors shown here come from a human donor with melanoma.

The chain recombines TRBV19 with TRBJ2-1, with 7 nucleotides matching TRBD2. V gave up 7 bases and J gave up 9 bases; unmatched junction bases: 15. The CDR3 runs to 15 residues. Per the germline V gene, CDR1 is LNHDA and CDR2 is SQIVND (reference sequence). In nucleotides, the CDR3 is TGTGCCAGTAAACCGCTAGCGCCCGCGGGAGCTGAGCAGTTCTTC. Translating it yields CASKPLAPAGAEQFF.

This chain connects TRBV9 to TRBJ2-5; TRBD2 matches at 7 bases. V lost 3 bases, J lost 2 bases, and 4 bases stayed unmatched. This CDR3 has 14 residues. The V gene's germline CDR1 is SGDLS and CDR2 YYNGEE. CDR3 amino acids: CASSAGGTQETQYF. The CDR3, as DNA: TGTGCCAGCAGCGCGGGGGGAACACAAGAGACCCAGTACTTC.

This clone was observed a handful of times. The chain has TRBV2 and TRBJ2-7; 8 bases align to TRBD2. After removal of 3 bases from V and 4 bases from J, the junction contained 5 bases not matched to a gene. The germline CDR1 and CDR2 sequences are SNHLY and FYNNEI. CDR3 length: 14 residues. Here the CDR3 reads CASSDGGAVYEQYF. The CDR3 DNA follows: TGTGCCAGCAGTGACGGGGGGGCGGTATACGAGCAGTACTTC.

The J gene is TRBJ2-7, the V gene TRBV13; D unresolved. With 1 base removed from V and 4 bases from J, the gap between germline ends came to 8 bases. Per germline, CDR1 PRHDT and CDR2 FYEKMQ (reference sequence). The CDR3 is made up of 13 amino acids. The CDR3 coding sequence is TGTGCCAGCAGCTTAGCAGGAACGTACGAGCAGTACTTC. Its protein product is CASSLAGTYEQYF.

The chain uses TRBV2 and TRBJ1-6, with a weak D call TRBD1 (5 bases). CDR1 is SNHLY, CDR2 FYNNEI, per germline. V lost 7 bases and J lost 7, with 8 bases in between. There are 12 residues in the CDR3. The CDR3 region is CASTAGNSPLHF. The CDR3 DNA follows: TGTGCCAGCACTGCAGGGAATTCACCCCTCCACTTT.

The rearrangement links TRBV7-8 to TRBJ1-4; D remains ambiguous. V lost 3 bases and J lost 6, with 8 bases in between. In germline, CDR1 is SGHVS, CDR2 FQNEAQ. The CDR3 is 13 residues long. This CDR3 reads CASSFGRDEKLFF. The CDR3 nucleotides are TGTGCCAGCAGCTTCGGAAGGGATGAAAAACTGTTTTTT.

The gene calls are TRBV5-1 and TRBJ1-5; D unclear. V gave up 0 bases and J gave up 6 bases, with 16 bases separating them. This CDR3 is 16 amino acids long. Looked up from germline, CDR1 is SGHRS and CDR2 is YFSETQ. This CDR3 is CASSLVGPPRRQPQHF. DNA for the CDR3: TGCGCCAGCAGCTTGGTAGGACCCCCACGTCGTCAGCCCCAGCATTTT.

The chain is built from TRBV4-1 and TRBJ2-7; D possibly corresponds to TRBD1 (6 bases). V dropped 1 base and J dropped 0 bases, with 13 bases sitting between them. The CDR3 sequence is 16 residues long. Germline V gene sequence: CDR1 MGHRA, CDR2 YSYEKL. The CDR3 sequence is CASSQAYRESSYEQYF. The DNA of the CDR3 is TGCGCCAGCAGCCAAGCGTACAGGGAAAGCTCCTACGAGCAGTACTTC.

The chain's CDR3 is CASSRGRESYGYTF. For the CDR3, the DNA is TGTGCCAGTAGTCGGGGAAGGGAATCCTATGGCTACACCTTC. This chain links TRBV19 with TRBJ1-2; no clear D gene. Trimming stripped 5 bases from V and 4 bases from J, with 14 bases between. The germline V gene encodes CDR1 LNHDA and CDR2 SQIVND (reference sequence). The CDR3 runs 14 residues.

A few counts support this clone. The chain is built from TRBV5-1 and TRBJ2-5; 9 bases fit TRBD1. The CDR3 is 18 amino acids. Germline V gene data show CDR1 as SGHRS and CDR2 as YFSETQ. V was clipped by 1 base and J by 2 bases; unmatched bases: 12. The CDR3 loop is CASSLFTHGQGSQETQYF. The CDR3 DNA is TGCGCCAGCAGCTTGTTTACCCACGGACAGGGGAGTCAAGAGACCCAGTACTTC.

The CDR3 nucleotides read TGTGCCAGCAGCTACATCGGGGACCAAGAGACCCAGTACTTC. Translation gives CASSYIGDQETQYF. The chain is built from TRBV7-9 and TRBJ2-5; D may be TRBD2 (5 bases). The CDR3 length is 14 residues. V lost 4 bases and J lost 0, with 9 bases in between. Germline loops: CDR1 SEHNR, CDR2 FQNEAQ (reference sequence).

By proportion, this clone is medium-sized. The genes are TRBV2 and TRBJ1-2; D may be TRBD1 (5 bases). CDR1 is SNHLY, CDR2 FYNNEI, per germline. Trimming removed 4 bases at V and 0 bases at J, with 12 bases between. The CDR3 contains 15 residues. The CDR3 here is CASSVVQDPNYGYTF. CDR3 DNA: TGTGCCAGCAGTGTAGTACAGGACCCTAACTATGGCTACACCTTC.

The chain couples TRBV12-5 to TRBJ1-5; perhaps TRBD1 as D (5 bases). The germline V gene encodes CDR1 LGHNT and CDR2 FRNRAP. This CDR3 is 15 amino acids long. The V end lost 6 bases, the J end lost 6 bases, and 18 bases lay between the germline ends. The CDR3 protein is CASGTGTELFQPQHF. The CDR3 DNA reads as TGTGCTAGTGGCACCGGGACGGAACTTTTTCAGCCCCAGCATTTT.

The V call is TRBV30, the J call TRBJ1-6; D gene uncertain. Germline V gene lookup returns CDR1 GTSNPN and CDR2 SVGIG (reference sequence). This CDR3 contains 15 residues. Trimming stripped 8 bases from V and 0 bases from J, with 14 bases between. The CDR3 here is CAGIFQSSYNSPLHF. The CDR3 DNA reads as TGTGCCGGAATTTTTCAGAGCTCCTATAATTCACCCCTCCACTTT.

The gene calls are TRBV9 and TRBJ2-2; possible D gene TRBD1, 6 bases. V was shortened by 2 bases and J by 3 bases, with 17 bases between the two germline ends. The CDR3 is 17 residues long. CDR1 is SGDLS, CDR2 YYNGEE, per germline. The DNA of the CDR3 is TGTGCCAGCAGCGTGTCATTTATGGCAGGGGACACCGGGGAGCTGTTTTTT. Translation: CASSVSFMAGDTGELFF.

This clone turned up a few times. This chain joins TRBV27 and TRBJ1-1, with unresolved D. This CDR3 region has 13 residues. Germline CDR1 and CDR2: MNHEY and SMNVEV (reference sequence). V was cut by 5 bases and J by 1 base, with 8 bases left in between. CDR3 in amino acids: CASSRPGNTEAFF. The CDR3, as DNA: TGTGCCAGCAGTCGGCCAGGGAACACTGAAGCTTTCTTT.

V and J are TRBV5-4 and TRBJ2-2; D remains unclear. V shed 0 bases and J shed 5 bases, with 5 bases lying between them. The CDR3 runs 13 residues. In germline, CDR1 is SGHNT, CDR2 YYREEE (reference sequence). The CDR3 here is CASSLAVTGELFF. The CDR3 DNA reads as TGTGCCAGCAGCTTGGCAGTGACCGGGGAGCTGTTTTTT.

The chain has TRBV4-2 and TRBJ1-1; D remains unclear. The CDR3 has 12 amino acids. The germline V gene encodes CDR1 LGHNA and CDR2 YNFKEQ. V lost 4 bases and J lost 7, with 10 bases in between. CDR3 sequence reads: CASSREGFEAFF. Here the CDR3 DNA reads TGTGCCAGCAGCCGGGAAGGATTTGAAGCTTTCTTT.

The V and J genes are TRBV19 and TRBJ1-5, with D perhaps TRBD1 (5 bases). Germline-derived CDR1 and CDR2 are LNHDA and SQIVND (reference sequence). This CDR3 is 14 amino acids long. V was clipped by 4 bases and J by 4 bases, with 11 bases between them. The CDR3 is CASSRQPENQPQHF. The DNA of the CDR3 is TGTGCCAGTAGTAGACAGCCCGAAAATCAGCCCCAGCATTTT. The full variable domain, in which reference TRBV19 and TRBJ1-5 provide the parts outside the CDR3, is DGGITQSPKYLFRKEGQNVTLSCEQNLNHDAMYWYRQDPGQGLRLIYYSQIVNDFQKGDIAEGYSVSREKKESFPLTVTSAQKNPTAFYLCASSRQPENQPQHFGDGTRLSIL.

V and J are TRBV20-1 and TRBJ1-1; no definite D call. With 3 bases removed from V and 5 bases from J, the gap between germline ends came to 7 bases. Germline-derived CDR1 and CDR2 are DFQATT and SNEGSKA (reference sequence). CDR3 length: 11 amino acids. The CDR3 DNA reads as TGCAGTGCTAGTGTCTGGACTGAAGCTTTCTTT. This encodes CSASVWTEAFF.

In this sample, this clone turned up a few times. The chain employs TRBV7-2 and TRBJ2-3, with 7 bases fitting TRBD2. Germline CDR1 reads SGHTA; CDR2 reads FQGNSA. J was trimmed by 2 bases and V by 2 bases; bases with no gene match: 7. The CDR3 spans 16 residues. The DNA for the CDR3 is TGTGCCAGCAGCTTAAGGCGGGGAGGGACCACAGATACGCAGTATTTT. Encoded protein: CASSLRRGGTTDTQYF. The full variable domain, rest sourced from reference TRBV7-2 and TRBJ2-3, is GAGVSQSPSNKVTEKGKDVELRCDPISGHTALYWYRQSLGQGLEFLIYFQGNSAPDKSGLPSDRFSAERTGGSVSTLTIQRTQQEDSAVYLCASSLRRGGTTDTQYFGPGTRLTVL.

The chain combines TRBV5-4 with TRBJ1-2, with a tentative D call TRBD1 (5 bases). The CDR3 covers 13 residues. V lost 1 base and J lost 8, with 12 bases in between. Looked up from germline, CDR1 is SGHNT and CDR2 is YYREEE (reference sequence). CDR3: CASSLTGGSGYTF. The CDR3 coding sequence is TGTGCCAGCAGCTTGACAGGAGGATCGGGCTACACCTTC.

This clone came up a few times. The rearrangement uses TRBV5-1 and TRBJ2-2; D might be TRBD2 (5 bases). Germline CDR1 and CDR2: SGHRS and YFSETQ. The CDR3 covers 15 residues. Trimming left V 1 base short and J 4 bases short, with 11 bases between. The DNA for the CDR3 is TGCGCCAGCAGCTTGATAGAAGCGGTCACCGGGGAGCTGTTTTTT. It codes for CASSLIEAVTGELFF. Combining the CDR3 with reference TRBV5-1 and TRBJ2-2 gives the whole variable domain KAGVTQTPRYLIKTRGQQVTLSCSPISGHRSVSWYQQTPGQGLQFLFEYFSETQRNKGNFPGRFSGRQFSNSRSEMNVSTLELGDSALYLCASSLIEAVTGELFFGEGSRLTVL.

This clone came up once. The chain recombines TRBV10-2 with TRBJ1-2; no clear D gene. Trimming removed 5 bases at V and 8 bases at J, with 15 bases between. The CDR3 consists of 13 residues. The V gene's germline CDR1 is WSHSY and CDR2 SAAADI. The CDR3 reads CASSLDRAGGYTF. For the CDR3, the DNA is TGCGCCAGCAGTCTGGACCGAGCAGGCGGCTACACCTTC.

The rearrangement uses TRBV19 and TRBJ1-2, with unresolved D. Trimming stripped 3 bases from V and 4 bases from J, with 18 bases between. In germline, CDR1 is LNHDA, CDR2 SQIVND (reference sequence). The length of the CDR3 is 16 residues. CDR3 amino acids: CASSIGPASLTYGYTF. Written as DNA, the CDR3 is TGTGCCAGTAGTATCGGGCCAGCTAGTTTAACCTATGGCTACACCTTC.

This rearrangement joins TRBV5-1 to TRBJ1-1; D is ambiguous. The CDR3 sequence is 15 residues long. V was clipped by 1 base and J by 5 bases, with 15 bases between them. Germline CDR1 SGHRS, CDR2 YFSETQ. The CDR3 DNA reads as TGCGCCAGCAGCTTGTTCGCGGGAGTAAGGACTGAAGCTTTCTTT. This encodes CASSLFAGVRTEAFF.

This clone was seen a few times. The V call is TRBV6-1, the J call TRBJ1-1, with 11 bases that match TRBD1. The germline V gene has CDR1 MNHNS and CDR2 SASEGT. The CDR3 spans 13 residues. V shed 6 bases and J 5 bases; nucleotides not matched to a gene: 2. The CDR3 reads CASRDRGRTEAFF. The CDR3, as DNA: TGTGCCAGCAGGGACAGGGGGCGGACTGAAGCTTTCTTT.

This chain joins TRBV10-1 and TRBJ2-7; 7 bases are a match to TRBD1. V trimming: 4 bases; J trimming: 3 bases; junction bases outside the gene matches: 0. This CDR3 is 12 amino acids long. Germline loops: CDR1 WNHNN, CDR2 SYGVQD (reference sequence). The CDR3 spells CASSGDSYEQYF. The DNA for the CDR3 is TGCGCCAGCAGTGGGGACAGCTACGAGCAGTACTTC.

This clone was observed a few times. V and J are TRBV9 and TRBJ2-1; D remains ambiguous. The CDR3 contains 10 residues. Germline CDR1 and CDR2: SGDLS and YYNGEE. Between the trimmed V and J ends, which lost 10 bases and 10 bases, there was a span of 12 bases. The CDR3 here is CARRQWEQFF. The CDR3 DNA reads TGTGCCCGCCGCCAATGGGAGCAGTTCTTC.

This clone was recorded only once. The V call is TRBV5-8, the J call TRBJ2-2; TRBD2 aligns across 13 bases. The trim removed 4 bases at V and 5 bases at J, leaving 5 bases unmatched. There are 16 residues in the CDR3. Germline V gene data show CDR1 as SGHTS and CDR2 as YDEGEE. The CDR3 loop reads CASSPGLAGITGELFF. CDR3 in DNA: TGTGCCAGCAGCCCGGGACTAGCGGGGATTACCGGGGAGCTGTTTTTT.